The T cell receptor (beta chain) described here comes from a study of T-cell reconstitution after alpha-beta-depleted transplantation in children. Study-wide results and caveats: Once a year had passed after transplant, T-cell counts and diversity came mostly from newly produced T cells.

Trimming pared 4 bases from V and 7 bases from J, leaving 16 bases between. The CDR3 has 14 residues. This clonotype was detected many times. Its specificity is not known. As it was prepared, the TCRbeta library received unique molecular identifiers. TCRdb reprocessed the PCR reads via MiXCR and lists one record per CDR3 protein. The table records 540,000 or so distinct CDR3 sequences, roughly 24% of them present only once. The V and J genes are TRBV12-3 or TRBV12-4 and TRBJ1-2; D may be TRBD1 (5 bases). The sequence derives from a boy under two years old who had a stem cell transplant for acute myeloid leukemia, so the T cells may come from the graft donor. The material was PBMCs, mostly from graft donor cells, obtained 360 days after TCRalphabeta/CD19-depleted stem cell transplant. The CDR3 is CASSSGTWNGGYTF. The CDR3 DNA follows: TGTGCCAGCAGTTCGGGGACGTGGAATGGTGGCTACACCTTC.